This TCR beta chain was recorded in a study of cytomegalovirus exposure and HLA in healthy donors. Study findings and constraints: TCR beta chains numbering some 160 were designated cytomegalovirus-associated. In vitro work confirmed that a few CMV-associated chains recognize CMV antigens. More clonal expansion characterized HLA-associated TCR beta chains than equally common others in a later analysis. CMV serostatus was the only immune exposure information that was available.

The PCR used 60 Vbeta and 13 Jbeta primers. Using immunoSEQ multiplex PCR, the repertoire was profiled, and TCRdb retains in-frame clones only, with some absent. The sample has over 120,000 clones. The CDR3 has 14 amino acids. Between the trimmed V and J ends, which lost 8 bases and 6 bases, there was a span of 15 bases. The V gene's germline CDR1 is SGHRS and CDR2 YFSETQ. Worth noting for this clone: Its matching antigen is unknown.

This chain uses TRBV5-1 with TRBJ1-6; possibly TRBD1 for D (6 bases). Material for sequencing was PBMCs. The clonotype comes from a male donor in good health and CMV-seronegative. The CDR3 nucleotides read TGCGCCAGTCAAGAGGCACAGGGTAATTCACCCCTCCACTTT. Translation gives CASQEAQGNSPLHF.